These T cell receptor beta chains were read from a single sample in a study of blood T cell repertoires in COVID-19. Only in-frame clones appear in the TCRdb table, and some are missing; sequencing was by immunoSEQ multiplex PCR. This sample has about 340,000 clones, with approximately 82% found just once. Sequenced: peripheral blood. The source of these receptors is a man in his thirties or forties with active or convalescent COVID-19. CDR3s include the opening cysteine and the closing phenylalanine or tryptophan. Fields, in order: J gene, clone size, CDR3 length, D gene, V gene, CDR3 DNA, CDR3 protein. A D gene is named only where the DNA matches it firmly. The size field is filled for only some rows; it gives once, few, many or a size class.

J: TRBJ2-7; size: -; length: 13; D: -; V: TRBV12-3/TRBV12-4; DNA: TGTGCCAGCAGTTCCGGGACTTTTTACGAGCAGTACTTC; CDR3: CASSSGTFYEQYF
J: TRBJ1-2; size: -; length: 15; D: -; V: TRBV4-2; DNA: TGTGCCAGCAGCCAAGATCCGAGGGTCTACTATGGCTACACCTTC; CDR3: CASSQDPRVYYGYTF
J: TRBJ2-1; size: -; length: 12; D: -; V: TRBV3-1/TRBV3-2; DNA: TGTGCCAGCAGTGTTTCCGGGTATGAGCAGTTCTTC; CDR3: CASSVSGYEQFF
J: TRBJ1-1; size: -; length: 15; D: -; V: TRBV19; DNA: TGTGCCAGTAGTCTCACCTATAAGCTGAACACTGAAGCTTTCTTT; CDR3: CASSLTYKLNTEAFF
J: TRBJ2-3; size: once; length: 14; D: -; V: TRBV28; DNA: TGTGCCAGCCAAACTAGTGAGGATCCAGATACGCAGTATTTT; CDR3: CASQTSEDPDTQYF
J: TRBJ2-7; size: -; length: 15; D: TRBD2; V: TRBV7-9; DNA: TGTGCCAGCAGCGACCTAGCGGGAGCTAATTACGAGCAGTACTTC; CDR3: CASSDLAGANYEQYF
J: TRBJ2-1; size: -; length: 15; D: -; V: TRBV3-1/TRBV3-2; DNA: TGTGCCAGCAGTCAGGCCAGTCTTAAAAAGTGGGCCCAGTTCTTC; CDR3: CASSQASLKKWAQFF
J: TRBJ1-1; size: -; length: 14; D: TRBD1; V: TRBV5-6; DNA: TGTGCCAGCAGCGCACAGGGGTGGGACACTGAAGCTTTCTTT; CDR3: CASSAQGWDTEAFF
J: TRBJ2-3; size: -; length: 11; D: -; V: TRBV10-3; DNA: TGTGCCATCAGTGACGCGGATACGCAGTATTTT; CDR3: CAISDADTQYF
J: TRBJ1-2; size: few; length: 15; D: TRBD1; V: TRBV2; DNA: TGTGCCAGCAGTGCGAGAGGACAGGGGGACTATGGCTACACCTTC; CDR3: CASSARGQGDYGYTF
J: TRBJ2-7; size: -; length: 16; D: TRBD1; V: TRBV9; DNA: TGTGCCAGCAGCGGATCCGGGACAGGGGGATCCTACGAGCAGTACTTC; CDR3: CASSGSGTGGSYEQYF
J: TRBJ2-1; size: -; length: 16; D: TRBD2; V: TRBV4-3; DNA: TGCGCCAGCAGCCAAGATCTGGGGGAGGGCCCGAGTGAGCAGTTCTTC; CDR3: CASSQDLGEGPSEQFF
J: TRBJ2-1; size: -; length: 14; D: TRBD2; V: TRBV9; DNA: TGTGCCAGCAGCGCTGTGGGGGGGTACAATGAGCAGTTCTTC; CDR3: CASSAVGGYNEQFF
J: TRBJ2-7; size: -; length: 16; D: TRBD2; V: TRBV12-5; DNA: TGTGCTAGTGGTCCCCCCTCGGGGGGGGACTTCTACGAGCAGTACTTC; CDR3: CASGPPSGGDFYEQYF
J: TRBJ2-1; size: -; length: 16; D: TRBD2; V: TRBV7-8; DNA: TGTGCCAGCAGCACCGCTGCTAGCGGCCGTTACAATGAGCAGTTCTTC; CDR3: CASSTAASGRYNEQFF
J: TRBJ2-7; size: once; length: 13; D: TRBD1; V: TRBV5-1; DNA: TGCGCCAGCACCGGGACAGGGAAAGGTTTCGAATACTTC; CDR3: CASTGTGKGFEYF
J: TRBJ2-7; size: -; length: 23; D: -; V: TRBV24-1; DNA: TGTGCCACCAGTGATTTCGGAGCTAAGCTGTACGTTAAGAGGGAAAGGAGCTCCTACGAGCAGTACTTC; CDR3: CATSDFGAKLYVKRERSSYEQYF
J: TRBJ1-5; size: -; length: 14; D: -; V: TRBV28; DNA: TGTGCCAGCCGATATTCAGGGTGGAAACAGCCCCAGCATTTT; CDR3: CASRYSGWKQPQHF
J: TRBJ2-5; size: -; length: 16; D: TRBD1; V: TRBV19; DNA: TGTGCCAGTAGTAGACTCCGGGACAGGGGTCGAGAGACCCAGTACTTC; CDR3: CASSRLRDRGRETQYF
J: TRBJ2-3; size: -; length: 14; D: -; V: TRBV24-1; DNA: TGTGCCACCAGTGACCCGCGGCTAGGTGGTACGCAGTATTTT; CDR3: CATSDPRLGGTQYF
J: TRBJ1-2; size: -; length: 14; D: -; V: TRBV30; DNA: TGTGCCTGGAGTGTACTTATAAAGAACTATGGCTACACCTTC; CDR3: CAWSVLIKNYGYTF
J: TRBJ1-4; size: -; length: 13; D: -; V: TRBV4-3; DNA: TGCGCCAGCAGCCAAACGGACATGGGAAGGCTGTTTTTT; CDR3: CASSQTDMGRLFF
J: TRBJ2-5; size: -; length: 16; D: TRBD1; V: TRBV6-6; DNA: TGTGCCAGCAGTTATCTGGGACAGGGGTATCAAGAGACCCAGTACTTC; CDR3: CASSYLGQGYQETQYF
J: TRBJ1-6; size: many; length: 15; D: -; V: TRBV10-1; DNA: TGCGCCAGCAGTAGGGGCTGGGGATGGAATTCACCCCTCCACTTT; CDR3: CASSRGWGWNSPLHF
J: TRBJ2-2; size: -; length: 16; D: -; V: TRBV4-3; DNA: TGCGCCAGCAGCCAGTCCGGGACATTAAGAACCGGGGAGCTGTTTTTT; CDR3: CASSQSGTLRTGELFF
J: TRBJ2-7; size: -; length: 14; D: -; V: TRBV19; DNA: TGTGCCAGTAGTATGTCAGGACACTCCTACGAGCAGTACTTC; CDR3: CASSMSGHSYEQYF
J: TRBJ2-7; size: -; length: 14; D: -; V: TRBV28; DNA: TGTGCCAGCAGTTATAGAGGGAACCTCTACGAGCAGTACTTC; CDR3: CASSYRGNLYEQYF
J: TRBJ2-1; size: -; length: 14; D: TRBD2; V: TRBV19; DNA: TGTGCCACAAAACTAGCGGGAGGGGTCGGTGAGCAGTTCTTC; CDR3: CATKLAGGVGEQFF
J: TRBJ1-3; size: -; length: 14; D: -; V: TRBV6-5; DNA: TGTGCCAGCAGTTACCAGGGCACTGGAAACACCATATATTTT; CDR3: CASSYQGTGNTIYF
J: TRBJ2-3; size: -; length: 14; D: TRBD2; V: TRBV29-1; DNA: TGCAGCGTCAGCGGGAGCGAAGGCACAGATACGCAGTATTTT; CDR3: CSVSGSEGTDTQYF
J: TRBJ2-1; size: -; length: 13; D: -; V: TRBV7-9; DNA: TGTGCCAGCAGCTTAGTTTCTCAGGGTGAGCAGTTCTTC; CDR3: CASSLVSQGEQFF
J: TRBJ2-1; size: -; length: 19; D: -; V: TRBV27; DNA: TGTGCCAGCAGTATCCCGACGGGGGTAATCGGGAACTCCTACAATGAGCAGTTCTTC; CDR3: CASSIPTGVIGNSYNEQFF
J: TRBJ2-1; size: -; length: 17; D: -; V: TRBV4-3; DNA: TGCGCCAGCAGCCAAGACCCGTTCCCGGGCTCCTACAATGAGCAGTTCTTC; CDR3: CASSQDPFPGSYNEQFF
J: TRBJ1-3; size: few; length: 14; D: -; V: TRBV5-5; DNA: TGTGCCAGCAGCTCTGGGACTCGTGGAAACACCATATATTTT; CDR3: CASSSGTRGNTIYF
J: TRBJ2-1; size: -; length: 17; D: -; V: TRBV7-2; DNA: TGTGCCAGCAGCTTGGGTGGGGGACAAGGCCCCTCCAATGAGCAGTTCTTC; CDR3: CASSLGGGQGPSNEQFF
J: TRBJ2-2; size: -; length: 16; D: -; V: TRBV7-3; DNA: TGTGCCAGCAGCTTAAGTGGGGCCCCCAACACCGGGGAGCTGTTTTTT; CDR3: CASSLSGAPNTGELFF
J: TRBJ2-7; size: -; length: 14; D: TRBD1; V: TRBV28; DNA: TGTGCCAGCATGGACAGGGGAAGAAGCTACGAGCAGTACTTC; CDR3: CASMDRGRSYEQYF
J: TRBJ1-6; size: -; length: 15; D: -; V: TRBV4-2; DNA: TGTGCCAGCAGCCAAGATCGGCAGGGACAATCACCCCTCCACTTT; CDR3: CASSQDRQGQSPLHF
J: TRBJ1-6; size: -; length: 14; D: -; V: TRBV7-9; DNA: TGTGCCAGCAGCTTAGTGGGGGGGAGTCGACCCCTCCACTTT; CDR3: CASSLVGGSRPLHF
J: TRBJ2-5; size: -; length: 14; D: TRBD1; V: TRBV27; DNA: TGTGCCAGCAGTTCGTGGGTGGGACAGGGGGCCCAGTACTTC; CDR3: CASSSWVGQGAQYF
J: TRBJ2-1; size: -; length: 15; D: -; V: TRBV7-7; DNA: TGTGCCAGCAGCCCCATACAGGGTGTCATTAATGAGCAGTTCTTC; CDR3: CASSPIQGVINEQFF
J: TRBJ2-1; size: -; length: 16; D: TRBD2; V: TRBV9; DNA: TGTGCCAGCAGCGCTGGACTAGCGGCCACCTACAATGAGCAGTTCTTC; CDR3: CASSAGLAATYNEQFF
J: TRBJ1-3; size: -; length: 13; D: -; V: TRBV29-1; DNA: TGCGGGGGCGGTGCAGGGCCGGGAAACACCATATATTTT; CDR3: CGGGAGPGNTIYF
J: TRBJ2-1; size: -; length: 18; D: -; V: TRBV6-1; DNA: TGTGCCAGCAGTGAAGGCCTCCTGGGCGGGGACTCCTACAATGAGCAGTTCTTC; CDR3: CASSEGLLGGDSYNEQFF
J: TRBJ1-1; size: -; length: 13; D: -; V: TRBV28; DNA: TGTGCCAGCAGGGGACACCCGGGGACTGAAGCTTTCTTT; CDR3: CASRGHPGTEAFF
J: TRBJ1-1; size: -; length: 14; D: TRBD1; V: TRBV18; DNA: TGTGCCAGCTCACCACAGACAGGGGGCGCTTTGGCTTTCTTT; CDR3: CASSPQTGGALAFF
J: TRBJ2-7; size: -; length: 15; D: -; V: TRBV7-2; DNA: TGTGCCAGCAGCTCTCACTATATGAACTCCTACGAGCAGTACTTC; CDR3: CASSSHYMNSYEQYF
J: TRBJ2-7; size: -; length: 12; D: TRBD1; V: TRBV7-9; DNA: TGTGCCAGCAGCCGGACAGGGGACGAGCAGTACTTC; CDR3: CASSRTGDEQYF
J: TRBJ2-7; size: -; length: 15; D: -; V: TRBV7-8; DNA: TGTGCCAGCAGCCCTCGCAGGGTGGGTCTGGGTGAGCAGTACTTC; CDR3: CASSPRRVGLGEQYF
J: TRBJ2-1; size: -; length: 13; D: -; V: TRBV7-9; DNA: TGTGCCAGCAGCTTAGGGGAGTACAATGAGCAGTTCTTC; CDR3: CASSLGEYNEQFF
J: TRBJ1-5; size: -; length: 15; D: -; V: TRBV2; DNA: TGTGCCAGCAGGCCTACATTCCTAGGGGATCAGCCCCAGCATTTT; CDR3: CASRPTFLGDQPQHF
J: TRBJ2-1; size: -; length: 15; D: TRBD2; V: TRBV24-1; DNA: TGTGCCACCAGTGATCAGCGGGACCCGGGGAATGAGCAGTTCTTC; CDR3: CATSDQRDPGNEQFF
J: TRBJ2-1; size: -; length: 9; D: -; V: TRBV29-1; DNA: TGCAGCGCATTCTATGAGCAGTTCTTC; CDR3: CSAFYEQFF